Reported below is one TCR beta chain. Patients were ruled out by autoimmune disease history or systemic immunosuppression. Measured with immunoSEQ multiplex PCR; TCRdb has only the in-frame clones, and not every one. The top ten hold around 13% of the sample, which has tens of thousands of clones, about 88% seen once. This record belongs to a study of OX40 agonist ivuxolimab in advanced cancers. The sequence came from an adult with an advanced solid tumor such as melanoma, head and neck, liver or kidney cancer. Sample: CD4+ or CD8+ T cells sorted from blood, taken in a trial of the OX40 agonist ivuxolimab.

CDR3 DNA sequence: TGTGCCAGCAGCTTAGGCACAGACTATGGCTACACCTTC. This codes for CASSLGTDYGYTF. The chain links TRBV11-2 to TRBJ1-2; D not resolved. The V gene lost 1 base and the J gene lost 3 bases, with 6 bases spanning the gap. Germline CDR1 reads SGHAT; CDR2 reads FQNNGV. The CDR3 extends over 13 amino acids.